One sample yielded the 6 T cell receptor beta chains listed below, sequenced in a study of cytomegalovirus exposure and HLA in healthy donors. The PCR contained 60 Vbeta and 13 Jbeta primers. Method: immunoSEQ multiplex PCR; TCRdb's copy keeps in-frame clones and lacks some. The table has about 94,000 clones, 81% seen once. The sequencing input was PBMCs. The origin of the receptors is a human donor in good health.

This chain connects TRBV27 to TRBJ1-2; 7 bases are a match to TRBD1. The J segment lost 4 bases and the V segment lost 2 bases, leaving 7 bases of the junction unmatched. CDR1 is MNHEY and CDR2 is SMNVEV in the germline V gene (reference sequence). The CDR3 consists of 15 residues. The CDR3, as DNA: TGTGCCAGCAGTTTAGCCGTAGACAGGGCCTATGGCTACACCTTC. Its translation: CASSLAVDRAYGYTF.

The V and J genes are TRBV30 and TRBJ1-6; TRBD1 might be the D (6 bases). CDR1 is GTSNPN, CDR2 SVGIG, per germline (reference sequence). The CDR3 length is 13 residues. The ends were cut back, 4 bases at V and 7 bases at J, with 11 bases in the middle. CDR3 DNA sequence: TGTGCCTGGACGCGGGGGGGCAATTCACCCCTCCACTTT. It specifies CAWTRGGNSPLHF.

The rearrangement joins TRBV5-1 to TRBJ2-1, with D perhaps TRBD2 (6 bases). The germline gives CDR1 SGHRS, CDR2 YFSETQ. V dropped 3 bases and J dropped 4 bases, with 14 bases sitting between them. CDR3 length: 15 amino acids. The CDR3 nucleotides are TGCGCCAGCAGCTCACGACTAGGCGGGTACAATGAGCAGTTCTTC. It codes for CASSSRLGGYNEQFF. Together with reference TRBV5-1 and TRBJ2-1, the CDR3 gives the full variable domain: KAGVTQTPRYLIKTRGQQVTLSCSPISGHRSVSWYQQTPGQGLQFLFEYFSETQRNKGNFPGRFSGRQFSNSRSEMNVSTLELGDSALYLCASSSRLGGYNEQFFGPGTRLTVL.

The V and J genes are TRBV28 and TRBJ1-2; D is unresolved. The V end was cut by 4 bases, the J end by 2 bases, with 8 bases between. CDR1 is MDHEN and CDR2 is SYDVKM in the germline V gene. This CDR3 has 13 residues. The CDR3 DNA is TGTGCCAGCAGTTCAACTCAAAACTATGGCTACACCTTC. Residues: CASSSTQNYGYTF.

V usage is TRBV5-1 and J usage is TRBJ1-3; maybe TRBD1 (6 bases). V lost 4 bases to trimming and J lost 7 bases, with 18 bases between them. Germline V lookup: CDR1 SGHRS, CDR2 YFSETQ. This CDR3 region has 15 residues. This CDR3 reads CASSPGTPPSNTIYF. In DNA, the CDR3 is TGCGCCAGCAGCCCCGGGACACCGCCTTCGAACACCATATATTTT.

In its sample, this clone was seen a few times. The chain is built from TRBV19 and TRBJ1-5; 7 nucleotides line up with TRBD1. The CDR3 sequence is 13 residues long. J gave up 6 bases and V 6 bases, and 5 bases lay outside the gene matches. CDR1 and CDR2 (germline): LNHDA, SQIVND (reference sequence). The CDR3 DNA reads TGTGCCAGTAGACAGGGGCTAAGTCAGCCCCAGCATTTT. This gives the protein CASRQGLSQPQHF.